This T cell receptor (beta chain) was sequenced during a study of control samples from healthy donors and cancer patients (dated by TCRdb to 2020 to 2022). About this clone itself: No antigen is known for it. Nothing much larger sits one base from this clone, and base qualities are not available.

Library prep was done by the immunoSEQ multiplex PCR assay. The immuneACCESS repertoire file appears here via TCRdb, limited to in-frame rearrangements. These files lack a portion of the clones; in checked studies, under half of the deficit traces to unresolved V genes, and the cause of the others is not known. The sample contains about 130,000 clones, 70% to 90% of them found a single time. Around 3% of the sample lies in the top ten. Sequencing used blood. This TCR derives from a man between 50 and 59 years old in good health.

The DNA sequence is as follows: TGTGCCTGGAGTTACAGGGGAGAGACCCAGTACTTC. This is translated as CAWSYRGETQYF. The receptor chain draws on TRBV30 and TRBJ2-5; 7 central bases correspond to TRBD1. V has 2 bases trimmed and J has 4 bases trimmed; junction bases matching no gene number 1. CDR1 and CDR2 are drawn from the germline V gene (reference sequence): GTSNPN, SVGIG. Including the terminal cysteine and phenylalanine, the CDR3 comprises 12 residues. Only CDR3 DNA remains: 36 bases, in frame from the first base.